The 19 T cell receptor beta chains below come from one sample, sequenced in a study of blood T cell repertoires in COVID-19. Generated by immunoSEQ multiplex PCR, the TCRdb table keeps only in-frame clones and is missing some. The profile shows 250,000 to 300,000 clones, approximately 85% of them singletons. Input material: peripheral blood. These receptors came from a man over 45 with active or convalescent COVID-19.

The chain employs TRBV3-1 (or the pseudogene TRBV3-2) and TRBJ1-6, with D perhaps TRBD1 (5 bases). Per germline, CDR1 LGHDT and CDR2 YNNKEL (reference sequence). The CDR3 spans 15 residues. With 4 bases removed from V and 9 bases from J, the gap between germline ends came to 16 bases. The CDR3 DNA reads TGTGCCAGCAGCCGGGAAGGGCGGGGGAGTTCACCCCTCCACTTT. Translation gives CASSREGRGSSPLHF.

The genes are TRBV5-1 and TRBJ1-4; a possible D gene is TRBD1 (5 bases). The CDR3 is 14 residues long. V was pared by 3 bases and J by 7 bases, with 13 bases between. In germline, CDR1 is SGHRS, CDR2 YFSETQ. The CDR3 region is CASSSGTRGEKLFF. The CDR3 DNA follows: TGCGCCAGCAGCTCGGGGACTAGGGGTGAAAAACTGTTTTTT.

The CDR3 protein is CASSLYPAGLSYNEQFF. Written as DNA, the CDR3 is TGTGCCAGCAGCTTGTATCCTGCGGGCCTCTCCTACAATGAGCAGTTCTTC. The chain joins TRBV5-8 to TRBJ2-1; a possible D gene is TRBD2 (5 bases). This CDR3 spans 17 amino acids. Trimming pared 1 base from V and 0 bases from J, leaving 14 bases between. Germline V gene sequence: CDR1 SGHTS, CDR2 YDEGEE.

V and J are TRBV5-1 and TRBJ1-2, with a possible D match to TRBD1 (5 bases). The CDR3 covers 14 residues. The germline gives CDR1 SGHRS, CDR2 YFSETQ. V shed 0 bases and J shed 4 bases, with 10 bases lying between them. This CDR3 is CASSLVAGLYGYTF. The CDR3 nucleotides read TGCGCCAGCAGCTTGGTGGCAGGGCTCTATGGCTACACCTTC.

This chain joins TRBV14 and TRBJ2-2; 8 bases fit TRBD1. In germline, CDR1 is SGHDN, CDR2 FVKESK. There are 16 residues in the CDR3. V lost 5 bases to trimming and J lost 5 bases; unmatched junction nucleotides: 10. CDR3 in DNA: TGTGCCAGCAGCACCTCTAGGACAGGGAGGACCGGGGAGCTGTTTTTT. Its protein product is CASSTSRTGRTGELFF.

Points on this clone: Different DNA sequences within this sample yield the same CDR3. V and J are TRBV12-3 or TRBV12-4 and TRBJ2-5, with D possibly being TRBD1 (5 bases). The CDR3 has 13 amino acids. Trimming cost V 6 bases and J 1 base, with 9 bases left between them. DNA for the CDR3: TGTGCCAGCAGCCCAACAGGCCAAGAGACCCAGTACTTC. Its protein product is CASSPTGQETQYF.

CDR3 amino acids: CASSFVEDNLHNEQFF. The CDR3 DNA sequence: TGTGCCAGCAGCTTCGTAGAAGACAACCTCCACAATGAGCAGTTCTTC. The chain has TRBV11-2 and TRBJ2-1; D ambiguous. This CDR3 is built from 16 residues. CDR1 SGHAT and CDR2 FQNNGV come from the germline V gene. Trimming removed 3 bases at V and 5 bases at J, with 17 bases between.

The chain combines TRBV28 with TRBJ1-1; 10 positions agree with TRBD1. The CDR3 totals 17 residues. After removal of 6 bases from V and 4 bases from J, the junction contained 14 bases not matched to a gene. Germline loops: CDR1 MDHEN, CDR2 SYDVKM. The CDR3 is CASSPGGTGVAGTEAFF. Here the CDR3 DNA reads TGTGCCAGCAGCCCTGGAGGGACAGGGGTGGCGGGCACTGAAGCTTTCTTT.

This chain uses TRBV19 with TRBJ2-2; 9 bases match TRBD2. The CDR3 covers 17 residues. Per germline, CDR1 LNHDA and CDR2 SQIVND (reference sequence). Trimming took 3 bases from V and 6 from J; bases not matched to a gene: 11. The CDR3: CASSMGAGGPYSGELFF. The CDR3 nucleotides are TGTGCCAGTAGTATGGGGGCGGGAGGGCCGTATTCCGGGGAGCTGTTTTTT.

The V gene is TRBV5-8, the J gene TRBJ2-7, with 7 positions matching TRBD1. This CDR3 spans 12 amino acids. The germline CDR1 and CDR2 sequences are SGHTS and YDEGEE. After removal of 2 bases from V and 9 bases from J, the junction contained 5 bases not matched to a gene. In DNA form, the CDR3 reads TGTGCCAGCAGCTTAAACAGGGGAAGGCAGTACTTC. Residues: CASSLNRGRQYF.

The genes are TRBV6-2 or TRBV6-3 and TRBJ2-3, with TRBD2 identical over 9 bases. Germline V gives CDR1 MNHEY, CDR2 SVGEGT. The trim removed 4 bases at V and 0 bases at J, leaving 11 bases unmatched. The CDR3 is made up of 18 amino acids. The CDR3 bases are TGTGCCAGCAGTTCCCACCCTTGGACTAGCGCTAGCACAGATACGCAGTATTTT. Residues: CASSSHPWTSASTDTQYF.

CDR3 loop: CASSEELAGAKVAKNIQYF. The DNA of the CDR3 is TGTGCCAGCAGTGAGGAACTAGCGGGAGCCAAGGTAGCCAAAAACATTCAGTACTTC. The V gene is TRBV6-1, the J gene TRBJ2-4; TRBD2 aligns across 11 bases. The ends lost 3 bases at V and 0 bases at J; junction bases unmatched: 10. This CDR3 has 19 residues. CDR1 is MNHNS and CDR2 is SASEGT in the germline V gene.

The V call is TRBV19, the J call TRBJ1-5; D is possibly TRBD1 (5 bases). The CDR3 covers 16 residues. The germline V gene has CDR1 LNHDA and CDR2 SQIVND (reference sequence). Between the trimmed V and J ends, which lost 0 bases and 7 bases, there was a span of 16 bases. The DNA for the CDR3 is TGTGCCAGTAGTATAGATCTACGGGGGGGGTACCAGCCCCAGCATTTT. Translating it yields CASSIDLRGGYQPQHF.

This chain uses TRBV10-3 with TRBJ1-2; 7 bases align to TRBD1. Germline assignment: CDR1 ENHRY and CDR2 SYGVKD. V was pared by 6 bases and J by 6 bases, with 13 bases of the junction left unmatched. The CDR3 has 15 amino acids. As DNA, the CDR3 is TGTGCCATCAGGCAAGACAGGGAGAGGCGCGATGGCTACACCTTC. Translation: CAIRQDRERRDGYTF.

The chain carries TRBV28 and TRBJ2-5; 11 bases are a match to TRBD2. This CDR3 contains 16 residues. Trimming took 4 bases from V and 7 from J; bases not matched to a gene: 11. CDR1 and CDR2 from the germline V gene are MDHEN and SYDVKM. In DNA, the CDR3 is TGTGCCAGCAGTTACGCCGGGACTAGCGGTTCTGGGACCCAGTACTTC. It translates to CASSYAGTSGSGTQYF.

The chain uses TRBV4-1 and TRBJ1-3, with D maybe TRBD1 (5 bases). This CDR3 region has 16 residues. The germline V gene has CDR1 MGHRA and CDR2 YSYEKL. Trimming removed 1 base at V and 4 bases at J, with 14 bases between. The CDR3 DNA reads TGCGCCAGCAGCCAAGTCGCAGGGATCTTCGGAAACACCATATATTTT. Translated, it gives CASSQVAGIFGNTIYF.

The genes are TRBV5-4 and TRBJ1-2, with D possibly TRBD1 on 5 matching bases. Trimming took off 4 bases at V and 7 bases at J, with 17 bases between the two ends. The CDR3 length is 14 residues. Germline assignment: CDR1 SGHNT and CDR2 YYREEE (reference sequence). In nucleotides, the CDR3 is TGTGCCAGCAGCCGGATTCGGGGGTCGGGTGGCTACACCTTC. It is translated as CASSRIRGSGGYTF.

V usage is TRBV7-2 and J usage is TRBJ1-2, with 7 bases identical to TRBD1. Germline CDR1 is SGHTA and CDR2 is FQGNSA. This CDR3 region has 14 residues. V shed 3 bases and J 2 bases; nucleotides not matched to a gene: 3. The CDR3 coding sequence is TGTGCCAGCAGCTTTAACAGGGGCAACTATGGCTACACCTTC. Amino acid sequence: CASSFNRGNYGYTF. Looking up the rest from reference TRBV7-2 and TRBJ1-2 gives the full variable domain: GAGVSQSPSNKVTEKGKDVELRCDPISGHTALYWYRQSLGQGLEFLIYFQGNSAPDKSGLPSDRFSAERTGGSVSTLTIQRTQQEDSAVYLCASSFNRGNYGYTFGSGTRLTVV.

The chain joins TRBV6-6 to TRBJ1-4; D is uncertain. The CDR3 is 16 residues long. Trimming cost V 6 bases and J 5 bases, with 19 bases left between them. CDR1 MNHNY and CDR2 SVGAGI come from the germline V gene (reference sequence). This chain's CDR3 is CASSPPSLLGNEKLFF. The CDR3 DNA reads as TGTGCCAGCAGCCCTCCTTCTCTGCTGGGCAATGAAAAACTGTTTTTT.